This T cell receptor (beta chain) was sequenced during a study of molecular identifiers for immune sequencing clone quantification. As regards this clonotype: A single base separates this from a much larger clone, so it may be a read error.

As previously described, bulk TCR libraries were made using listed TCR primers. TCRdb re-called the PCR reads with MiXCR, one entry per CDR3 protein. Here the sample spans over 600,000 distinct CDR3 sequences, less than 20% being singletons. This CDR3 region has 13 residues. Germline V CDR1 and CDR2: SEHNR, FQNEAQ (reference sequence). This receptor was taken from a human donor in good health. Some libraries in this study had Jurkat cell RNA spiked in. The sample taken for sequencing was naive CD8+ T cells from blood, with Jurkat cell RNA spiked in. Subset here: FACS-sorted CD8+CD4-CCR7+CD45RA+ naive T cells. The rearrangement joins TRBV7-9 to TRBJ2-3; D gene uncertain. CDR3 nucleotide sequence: TGTGTCAGCAGCGCGCGTTGGTCGGATACGCAGTATTTT. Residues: CVSSARWSDTQYF. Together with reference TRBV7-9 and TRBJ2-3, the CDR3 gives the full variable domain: DTGVSQNPRHKITKRGQNVTFRCDPISEHNRLYWYRQTLGQGPEFLTYFQNEAQLEKSRLLSDRFSAERPKGSFSTLEIQRTEQGDSAMYLCVSSARWSDTQYFGPGTRLTVL.